What follows are 18 T cell receptor beta chains derived from one specimen sequenced in a study of blood T cell repertoires in COVID-19. Repertoires were generated with immunoSEQ multiplex PCR, while TCRdb's copy carries only in-frame clones and drops some. The sample has roughly 100,000 clones; 85% to 90% are singletons. Specimen: peripheral blood. The receptors were gathered from a man aged 50-59 years with COVID-19, enrolled during active disease.

This clone came up once. The chain has TRBV18 and TRBJ1-4; 7 bases agree with TRBD1. The CDR3 runs 14 residues. With 2 bases clipped from V and 8 bases from J, the junction kept 5 bases outside the gene matches. Germline CDR1 is KGHSH and CDR2 is LQKENI. In DNA form, the CDR3 reads TGTGCCAGCTCACCAACAGGGGCGTTGGAAAAACTGTTTTTT. It translates to CASSPTGALEKLFF. The full variable domain, rest sourced from reference TRBV18 and TRBJ1-4, is NAGVMQNPRHLVRRRGQEARLRCSPMKGHSHVYWYRQLPEEGLKFMVYLQKENIIDESGMPKERFSAEFPKEGPSILRIQQVVRGDSAAYFCASSPTGALEKLFFGSGTQLSVL.

This rearrangement joins TRBV2 to TRBJ1-1, with no clear D. The V gene lost 5 bases and the J gene lost 12 bases, with 16 bases spanning the gap. This CDR3 is built from 12 residues. Germline V lookup: CDR1 SNHLY, CDR2 FYNNEI. CDR3 protein: CASSPSRPASFF. The CDR3 DNA sequence: TGTGCCAGCAGTCCATCTCGTCCTGCGTCTTTCTTT.

The chain recombines TRBV27 with TRBJ2-1; 9 bases are a match to TRBD2. Germline V CDR1 and CDR2: MNHEY, SMNVEV (reference sequence). This CDR3 comprises 16 residues. With 6 bases clipped from V and 3 bases from J, the junction kept 9 bases outside the gene matches. The chain's CDR3 is CASRPGGSGGYNEQFF. The CDR3 DNA follows: TGTGCCAGCAGGCCCGGGGGTAGCGGGGGCTACAATGAGCAGTTCTTC.

This clone was seen only once. The chain combines TRBV11-2 with TRBJ1-5; D call uncertain. Trimming cost V 1 base and J 5 bases, with 6 bases left between them. The CDR3 has 13 amino acids. The V gene's germline CDR1 is SGHAT and CDR2 FQNNGV. This chain's CDR3 is CASSLGEDQPQHF. As DNA, the CDR3 is TGTGCCAGCAGCTTAGGGGAGGATCAGCCCCAGCATTTT.

This chain joins TRBV6-6 and TRBJ1-5; D is ambiguous. V lost 5 bases and J lost 9, with 8 bases in between. This CDR3 is 11 amino acids long. Germline V CDR1 and CDR2: MNHNY, SVGAGI (reference sequence). CDR3 sequence reads: CASSRETPQHF. The CDR3 DNA is TGTGCCAGCAGTCGGGAGACGCCCCAGCATTTT.

The V and J genes are TRBV28 and TRBJ2-5, with D maybe TRBD1 (6 bases). The CDR3 is made up of 13 amino acids. V shed 8 bases and J shed 13 bases, with 23 bases lying between them. Germline V gene data show CDR1 as MDHEN and CDR2 as SYDVKM. CDR3 sequence (DNA): TGTGCCAGCCGCTCTGGGGGCCCAGGTCCCATGTACTTC. Translating it yields CASRSGGPGPMYF.

The rearrangement links TRBV7-9 to TRBJ1-1, with a possible D match to TRBD1 (6 bases). V lost 7 bases and J 1 base, leaving 19 bases between the germline ends. This CDR3 spans 16 amino acids. Germline loops: CDR1 SEHNR, CDR2 FQNEAQ (reference sequence). The DNA of the CDR3 is TGTGCCAGCACTGCCGAGGCAGGGGACAAGAACACTGAAGCTTTCTTT. It codes for CASTAEAGDKNTEAFF.

This clone showed up just a few times. The chain combines TRBV6-1 with TRBJ1-5; tentative D call: TRBD1 (6 bases). The V end was cut by 1 base, the J end by 2 bases, with 9 bases between. The CDR3 is 15 amino acids. Per the germline V gene, CDR1 is MNHNS and CDR2 is SASEGT. CDR3 sequence: CASSEGEGGNQPQHF. The CDR3 DNA is TGTGCCAGCAGTGAAGGGGAGGGGGGCAATCAGCCCCAGCATTTT.

The chain couples TRBV5-6 to TRBJ1-3; 9 bases line up with TRBD1. CDR3 length: 14 amino acids. V lost 4 bases and J lost 7; bases outside the gene matches: 6. Germline loops: CDR1 SGHDT, CDR2 YYEEEE. The CDR3 protein is CASSRGDRGNTIYF. CDR3 coding DNA: TGTGCCAGCAGCCGGGGAGACAGGGGGAACACCATATATTTT.

Here the CDR3 reads CASSSHDKNTEAFF. CDR3 DNA: TGTGCCAGCAGCTCACACGACAAGAACACTGAAGCTTTCTTT. The chain is built from TRBV3-1 (or the pseudogene TRBV3-2) and TRBJ1-1; D unclear. Germline V gene sequence: CDR1 LGHDT, CDR2 YNNKEL (reference sequence). The CDR3 covers 14 residues. V lost 5 bases and J 1 base, leaving 11 bases between the germline ends.

J is TRBJ1-5 and V is TRBV30; TRBD1 is a possible D gene (5 bases). In germline, CDR1 is GTSNPN, CDR2 SVGIG (reference sequence). The V gene lost 0 bases and the J gene lost 6 bases, with 9 bases spanning the gap. The length of the CDR3 is 13 residues. The CDR3 spells CAWSVGGVQPQHF. The CDR3 region has the DNA TGTGCCTGGAGTGTAGGAGGGGTTCAGCCCCAGCATTTT.

V and J are TRBV7-8 and TRBJ1-4; D is possibly TRBD1 (6 bases). Germline CDR1 SGHVS, CDR2 FQNEAQ. V lost 5 bases to trimming and J lost 2 bases, with 12 bases between them. This CDR3 is built from 15 residues. The CDR3 bases are TGTGCCAGCAGCGGGGGGGCTGGTACTAATGAAAAACTGTTTTTT. It is translated as CASSGGAGTNEKLFF.

This rearrangement joins TRBV19 to TRBJ1-5, with D perhaps TRBD1 (6 bases). Between the trimmed V and J ends, which lost 10 bases and 4 bases, there was a span of 14 bases. CDR1 is LNHDA, CDR2 SQIVND, per germline (reference sequence). The CDR3 is made up of 13 amino acids. The DNA of the CDR3 is TGTGCCACCAGCAGGGGAGGGAATCAGCCCCAGCATTTT. Amino acids: CATSRGGNQPQHF.

This rearrangement joins TRBV24-1 to TRBJ1-5; 8 bases align to TRBD1. CDR1 KGHDR and CDR2 SFDVKD come from the germline V gene. The CDR3 loop spans 15 amino acids. After removal of 7 bases from V and 6 bases from J, the junction contained 10 bases not matched to a gene. The CDR3 DNA reads TGTGCCACCAGCCCAGGACAGGGTTTAGCTCAGCCCCAGCATTTT. Encoded protein: CATSPGQGLAQPQHF.

This chain uses TRBV5-8 with TRBJ1-2; 8 bases align to TRBD1. J lost 4 bases, V lost 4 bases, and 9 bases had no gene match. The CDR3 is made up of 15 amino acids. CDR1 is SGHTS and CDR2 is YDEGEE in the germline V gene. DNA of the CDR3: TGTGCCAGCAGCCAATCATGGACAGGGATCTATGGCTACACCTTC. Amino acids: CASSQSWTGIYGYTF. The whole variable domain, remainder taken from reference TRBV5-8 and TRBJ1-2, is EAGVTQSPTHLIKTRGQQATLRCSPISGHTSVYWYQQALGLGLQFLLWYDEGEERNRGNFPPRFSGRQFPNYSSELNVNALELEDSALYLCASSQSWTGIYGYTFGSGTRLTVV.

This chain uses TRBV7-2 with TRBJ1-2, with TRBD1 matching 12 bases. The CDR3 extends over 16 amino acids. Looked up from germline, CDR1 is SGHTA and CDR2 is FQGNSA. Germline trimming cut 1 base from V and 5 bases from J; bases unmatched to any gene: 5. The CDR3 protein is CASSLEGTGGLYGYTF. The CDR3 nucleotides read TGTGCCAGCAGCTTAGAGGGGACAGGGGGCTTATATGGCTACACCTTC.

V and J are TRBV9 and TRBJ2-5, with 8 bases identical to TRBD2. V dropped 0 bases and J dropped 5; count of bases not matched to a gene: 3. The CDR3 covers 14 residues. The germline V gene has CDR1 SGDLS and CDR2 YYNGEE. The CDR3 protein is CASSVGLASETQYF. DNA of the CDR3: TGTGCCAGCAGCGTAGGACTAGCGTCTGAGACCCAGTACTTC. Full variable domain (missing parts from reference TRBV9 and TRBJ2-5): DSGVTQTPKHLITATGQRVTLRCSPRSGDLSVYWYQQSLDQGLQFLIQYYNGEERAKGNILERFSAQQFPDLHSELNLSSLELGDSALYFCASSVGLASETQYFGPGTRLLVL.

V gene TRBV4-1 combines with J gene TRBJ2-4; 13 bases fit TRBD2. Germline V gene sequence: CDR1 MGHRA, CDR2 YSYEKL. V lost 0 bases, J lost 2 bases, and 7 bases stayed unmatched. CDR3 length equals 19 residues. The CDR3 DNA sequence: TGCGCCAGCAGCCAAGATCTAACTAGCGGGGGGGCGACCAAAAACATTCAGTACTTC. Its protein is CASSQDLTSGGATKNIQYF.